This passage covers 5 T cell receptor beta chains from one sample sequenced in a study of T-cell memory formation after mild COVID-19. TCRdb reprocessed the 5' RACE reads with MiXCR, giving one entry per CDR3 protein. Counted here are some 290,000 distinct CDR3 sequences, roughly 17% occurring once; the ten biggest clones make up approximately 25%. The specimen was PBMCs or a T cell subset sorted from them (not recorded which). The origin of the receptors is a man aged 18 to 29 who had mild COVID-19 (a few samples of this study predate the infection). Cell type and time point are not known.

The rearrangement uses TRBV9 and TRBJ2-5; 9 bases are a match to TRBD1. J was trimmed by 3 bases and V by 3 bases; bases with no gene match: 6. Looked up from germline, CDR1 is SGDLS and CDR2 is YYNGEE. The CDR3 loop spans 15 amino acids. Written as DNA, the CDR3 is TGTGCCAGCAGCGCCCGCGGGGACAGGGAAGAGACCCAGTACTTC. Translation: CASSARGDREETQYF.

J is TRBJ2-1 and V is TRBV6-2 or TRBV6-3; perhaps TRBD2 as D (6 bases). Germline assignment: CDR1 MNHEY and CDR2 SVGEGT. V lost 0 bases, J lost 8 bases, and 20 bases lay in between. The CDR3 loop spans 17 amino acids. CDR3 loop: CASSYSQRGTLSDEQFF. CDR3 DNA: TGTGCCAGCAGTTACTCCCAACGGGGGACCCTGAGCGATGAGCAGTTCTTC.

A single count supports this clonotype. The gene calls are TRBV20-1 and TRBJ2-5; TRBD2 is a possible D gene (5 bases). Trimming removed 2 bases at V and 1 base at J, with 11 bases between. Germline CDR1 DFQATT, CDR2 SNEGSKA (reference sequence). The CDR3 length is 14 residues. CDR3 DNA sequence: TGCAGTGCTAGATTAGGACTGGCCCAAGAGACCCAGTACTTC. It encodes CSARLGLAQETQYF.

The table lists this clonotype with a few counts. In nucleotides, the CDR3 is TGTGCCAGCAGCTCGAGGACTAGTTCGGAGACCCAGTACTTC. It translates to CASSSRTSSETQYF. The chain employs TRBV5-4 and TRBJ2-5, with TRBD2 matching over 7 bases. CDR1 is SGHNT, CDR2 YYREEE, per germline (reference sequence). This CDR3 is 14 amino acids long. After removal of 3 bases from V and 5 bases from J, the junction contained 7 bases not matched to a gene.

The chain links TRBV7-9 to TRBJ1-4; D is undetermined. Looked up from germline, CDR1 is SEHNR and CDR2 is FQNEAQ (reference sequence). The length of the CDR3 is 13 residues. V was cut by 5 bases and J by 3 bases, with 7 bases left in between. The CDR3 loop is CASSPQANEKLFF. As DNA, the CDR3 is TGTGCCAGCAGCCCCCAGGCTAATGAAAAACTGTTTTTT.